These 20 T cell receptor beta chains came from one sample sequenced in a study of T cell changes during pregnancy in multiple sclerosis. Libraries were prepared by immunoSEQ multiplex PCR; TCRdb keeps only in-frame clonotypes and omits some of them. The data hold 52,000 or so clones, with 92% observed a single time. The source material was CD4+ T cells from peripheral blood mononuclear cells, sampled in the second trimester of pregnancy. These TCRs come from a female donor with multiple sclerosis, enrolled in a pregnancy study.

The chain uses TRBV28 and TRBJ1-1; tentatively, D is TRBD1 (5 bases). The V and J ends lost 6 bases and 5 bases respectively, with 10 bases between them. Germline V gene lookup returns CDR1 MDHEN and CDR2 SYDVKM. This CDR3 is 12 amino acids long. CDR3 DNA sequence: TGTGCCAGCAGGGAAAGGGGTACTGAAGCTTTCTTT. This gives the protein CASRERGTEAFF. The full variable domain, in which reference TRBV28 and TRBJ1-1 provide the parts outside the CDR3, is DVKVTQSSRYLVKRTGEKVFLECVQDMDHENMFWYRQDPGLGLRLIYFSYDVKMKEKGDIPEGYSVSREKKERFSLILESASTNQTSMYLCASRERGTEAFFGQGTRLTVV.

The V call is TRBV6-5, the J call TRBJ1-3, with 7 bases aligning to TRBD1. This CDR3 spans 14 amino acids. The germline V gene encodes CDR1 MNHEY and CDR2 SVGAGI. V trimming: 5 bases; J trimming: 1 base; junction bases outside the gene matches: 2. CDR3 DNA: TGTGCCAGCAGTGAGACAGGGTCTGGAAACACCATATATTTT. Its protein product is CASSETGSGNTIYF.

This chain connects TRBV5-1 to TRBJ2-1; 7 nucleotides match TRBD1. V dropped 6 bases and J dropped 2; count of bases not matched to a gene: 8. The CDR3 covers 15 residues. Germline V gene lookup returns CDR1 SGHRS and CDR2 YFSETQ. CDR3 residues: CASTSTGTAYNEQFF. The DNA for the CDR3 is TGCGCCAGCACCTCGACAGGGACCGCCTACAATGAGCAGTTCTTC.

V is TRBV28 and J is TRBJ1-2; D call uncertain. CDR1 and CDR2 from the germline V gene are MDHEN and SYDVKM. This CDR3 spans 11 amino acids. V lost 8 bases to trimming and J lost 4 bases, with 8 bases between them. The CDR3 reads CASGVLYGYTF. CDR3 in DNA: TGTGCCAGCGGTGTACTCTATGGCTACACCTTC.

J is TRBJ2-3 and V is TRBV30, with TRBD2 identical over 9 bases. This CDR3 contains 17 residues. The V and J ends lost 1 base and 3 bases, in that order; junction bases with no gene match: 11. CDR1 and CDR2 from the germline V gene are GTSNPN and SVGIG (reference sequence). The CDR3 loop reads CAWSGSGGLRGTDTQYF. Written as DNA, the CDR3 is TGTGCCTGGAGTGGTAGCGGGGGCCTTAGAGGAACAGATACGCAGTATTTT.

This chain uses TRBV5-8 with TRBJ2-2; 10 positions match TRBD1. Trimming removed 5 bases from V and 7 bases from J; junction bases left unmatched: 8. This CDR3 spans 15 amino acids. In germline, CDR1 is SGHTS, CDR2 YDEGEE. CDR3 in amino acids: CASSLGTGADGELFF. CDR3 coding DNA: TGTGCCAGCAGTCTGGGGACAGGGGCCGACGGGGAGCTGTTTTTT.

The chain links TRBV5-4 to TRBJ2-5; TRBD1 matches at 9 bases. This CDR3 has 15 amino acids. Germline CDR1 reads SGHNT; CDR2 reads YYREEE (reference sequence). V dropped 3 bases and J dropped 2; count of bases not matched to a gene: 5. Here the CDR3 DNA reads TGTGCCAGCAGCTCTAAACAGGGGGCTCAAGAGACCCAGTACTTC. It codes for CASSSKQGAQETQYF.

The rearrangement uses TRBV6-5 and TRBJ1-6; 10 nucleotides align to TRBD1. The V and J ends lost 0 bases and 7 bases, in that order; junction bases with no gene match: 3. The germline gives CDR1 MNHEY, CDR2 SVGAGI. CDR3 length equals 16 residues. CDR3 amino acids: CASSYSSGQGNSPLHF. The CDR3, as DNA: TGTGCCAGCAGTTACTCTTCGGGACAGGGGAATTCACCCCTCCACTTT.

V and J are TRBV6-6 and TRBJ2-1; D possibly corresponds to TRBD1 (6 bases). V lost 2 bases to trimming and J lost 10 bases, with 12 bases between them. The CDR3 covers 13 residues. Germline values: CDR1 MNHNY, CDR2 SVGAGI (reference sequence). CDR3 bases: TGTGCCAGCAGTTACGCCTTAGGACAGGAGCAGTTCTTC. Its translation is CASSYALGQEQFF.

The chain links TRBV30 to TRBJ2-7, with D possibly being TRBD1 (6 bases). Trimming removed 7 bases from V and 3 bases from J, with 16 bases in between. The CDR3 has 13 amino acids. Germline assignment: CDR1 GTSNPN and CDR2 SVGIG (reference sequence). CDR3 loop: CASTGQGNYEQYF. As DNA, the CDR3 is TGTGCCTCCACGGGACAAGGTAACTACGAGCAGTACTTC.

The chain carries TRBV2 and TRBJ1-5; the D gene is possibly TRBD1 (5 bases). Trimming removed 5 bases from V and 5 bases from J, with 10 bases in between. This CDR3 region has 13 residues. Germline-derived CDR1 and CDR2 are SNHLY and FYNNEI. The CDR3 reads CASSKDKYQPQHF. The CDR3 DNA reads as TGTGCCAGCAGTAAGGACAAATATCAGCCCCAGCATTTT. The full variable domain, with the rest looked up from reference TRBV2 and TRBJ1-5, is EPEVTQTPSHQVTQMGQEVILRCVPISNHLYFYWYRQILGQKVEFLVSFYNNEISEKSEIFDDQFSVERPDGSNFTLKIRSTKLEDSAMYFCASSKDKYQPQHFGDGTRLSIL.

The chain couples TRBV19 to TRBJ1-5, with 7 nucleotides matching TRBD1. The CDR3 totals 17 residues. CDR1 and CDR2 from the germline V gene are LNHDA and SQIVND (reference sequence). V lost 6 bases and J lost 4; bases outside the gene matches: 15. This CDR3 reads CASRNPFRGQRNQPQHF. DNA of the CDR3: TGTGCCAGTAGGAACCCCTTTAGGGGGCAGCGAAATCAGCCCCAGCATTTT. Full variable domain (remainder filled in from reference TRBV19 and TRBJ1-5): DGGITQSPKYLFRKEGQNVTLSCEQNLNHDAMYWYRQDPGQGLRLIYYSQIVNDFQKGDIAEGYSVSREKKESFPLTVTSAQKNPTAFYLCASRNPFRGQRNQPQHFGDGTRLSIL.

V and J are TRBV12-5 and TRBJ2-3, with 8 nucleotides matching TRBD2. The length of the CDR3 is 15 residues. Germline loops: CDR1 LGHNT, CDR2 FRNRAP. Trimming took 6 bases from V and 3 from J; bases not matched to a gene: 8. The CDR3 region is CASGGGRWGTDTQYF. The CDR3 coding sequence is TGTGCTAGTGGAGGCGGGAGGTGGGGAACAGATACGCAGTATTTT. The whole variable domain, filled in from reference TRBV12-5 and TRBJ2-3, reads DARVTQTPRHKVTEMGQEVTMRCQPILGHNTVFWYRQTMMQGLELLAYFRNRAPLDDSGMPKDRFSAEMPDATLATLKIQPSEPRDSAVYFCASGGGRWGTDTQYFGPGTRLTVL.

Here the CDR3 reads CASSSGTSGYNEQFF. In nucleotides, the CDR3 is TGTGCCAGCAGCTCTGGGACTAGCGGATACAATGAGCAGTTCTTC. The chain is built from TRBV5-4 and TRBJ2-1, with 11 bases matching TRBD2. V shed 3 bases, J shed 4 bases, and the junction held 3 bases outside the gene matches. The V gene's germline CDR1 is SGHNT and CDR2 YYREEE (reference sequence). This CDR3 is 15 amino acids long.

The V gene is TRBV7-3, the J gene TRBJ2-1; TRBD1 matches at 9 bases. V shed 0 bases and J 7 bases; nucleotides not matched to a gene: 4. CDR1 and CDR2 from the germline V gene are SGHTA and FQGTGA. This CDR3 has 15 residues. CDR3 nucleotides: TGTGCCAGCAGCTTAACGGGAGGACAGGGGAATGAGCAGTTCTTC. Its translation is CASSLTGGQGNEQFF.

This clone was detected only once. The rearrangement joins TRBV25-1 to TRBJ2-7; 13 nucleotides align to TRBD2. Trimming removed 10 bases from V and 1 base from J; junction bases left unmatched: 7. CDR1 is MGHDK and CDR2 is SYGVNS in the germline V gene. CDR3 length: 15 amino acids. CDR3 nucleotide sequence: TGTGCCACCAAAACTAGCGGGGGGGGTTCCTACGAGCAGTACTTC. Its protein product is CATKTSGGGSYEQYF.

J is TRBJ2-1 and V is TRBV9; TRBD1 agrees at 8 bases. J was trimmed by 2 bases and V by 0 bases; bases with no gene match: 4. Germline values: CDR1 SGDLS, CDR2 YYNGEE. The CDR3 has 16 residues. The CDR3 protein is CASSVAGQGAYNEQFF. CDR3 sequence (DNA): TGTGCCAGCAGCGTAGCTGGACAGGGAGCCTACAATGAGCAGTTCTTC.

This chain uses TRBV7-3 with TRBJ2-3; 7 nucleotides align to TRBD2. With 5 bases clipped from V and 4 bases from J, the junction kept 6 bases outside the gene matches. From germline, CDR1 is SGHTA and CDR2 FQGTGA. The CDR3 is 14 residues long. CDR3 DNA: TGTGCCAGCAGCCGGGGGGTTAGCGCAGATACGCAGTATTTT. Amino acid sequence: CASSRGVSADTQYF.

A single count supports this clone. The V call is TRBV15, the J call TRBJ2-7; weak D call: TRBD1 (5 bases). V shed 1 base and J shed 3 bases, with 10 bases lying between them. CDR3 size: 14 residues. Germline CDR1 is LNHNV and CDR2 is YYDKDF (reference sequence). CDR3 protein: CATSRGDSLYEQYF. CDR3 nucleotides: TGTGCCACCAGCAGAGGCGACAGTCTCTACGAGCAGTACTTC.

The chain's CDR3 is CASSDSYRGANVLTF. As DNA, the CDR3 is TGTGCCAGCAGTGACAGTTATCGTGGGGCCAACGTCCTGACTTTC. V and J are TRBV2 and TRBJ2-6; D unclear. The V gene's germline CDR1 is SNHLY and CDR2 FYNNEI. The CDR3 totals 15 residues. Trimming left V 3 bases short and J 3 bases short, with 9 bases between.